A selection of T cell receptor beta chains follows, all from one sample in a study of cytotoxic CD8 clonotypes in ibrutinib-treated CLL. The repertoire was sequenced with immunoSEQ multiplex PCR; TCRdb's copy has only in-frame clones and lacks some. The repertoire consists of 250,000 or so clones, with roughly 74% occurring once and the leading ten covering approximately 15%. The sequences come from PBMCs, collected after 24 months of ibrutinib treatment. The source is a human donor with chronic lymphocytic leukemia. Both conserved end residues are part of each CDR3. The order of the fields is clone size, V gene, J gene, D gene, CDR3 protein, CDR3 DNA. D genes are given only for firm matches. Only part of the rows carry a size: once, few, many, or a class if the clone is expanded.

abundance: .
v_gene: TRBV27
j_gene: TRBJ2-5
d_gene: .
CDR3aa: CASSSLLGADETQYF
CDR3nt: TGTGCCAGCAGCTCTCTCCTTGGGGCGGATGAGACCCAGTACTTC

abundance: .
v_gene: TRBV5-1
j_gene: TRBJ2-1
d_gene: TRBD1
CDR3aa: CASSLQGDYNEQFF
CDR3nt: TGCGCCAGCAGCTTACAGGGGGACTACAATGAGCAGTTCTTC

abundance: few
v_gene: TRBV7-2
j_gene: TRBJ2-5
d_gene: .
CDR3aa: CASSLPWGETQYF
CDR3nt: TGTGCCAGCAGCCTCCCTTGGGGAGAGACCCAGTACTTC

abundance: .
v_gene: TRBV4-2
j_gene: TRBJ2-1
d_gene: .
CDR3aa: CASSGLPNEQFF
CDR3nt: TGTGCCAGCAGCGGACTGCCTAATGAGCAGTTCTTC

abundance: .
v_gene: TRBV2
j_gene: TRBJ1-1
d_gene: .
CDR3aa: CASSDEGWGTEAFF
CDR3nt: TGTGCCAGCAGTGACGAGGGTTGGGGCACTGAAGCTTTCTTT

abundance: once
v_gene: TRBV19
j_gene: TRBJ2-3
d_gene: TRBD2
CDR3aa: CAKDGTSGRCSTDTQYF
CDR3nt: TGTGCCAAGGATGGGACTAGCGGGAGATGTAGCACAGATACGCAGTATTTT

abundance: .
v_gene: TRBV6-6
j_gene: TRBJ1-4
d_gene: .
CDR3aa: CASSNGGPALFF
CDR3nt: TGTGCCAGCAGCAACGGGGGCCCGGCCCTGTTTTTT

abundance: .
v_gene: TRBV10-2
j_gene: TRBJ2-7
d_gene: TRBD2
CDR3aa: CASSESGSGLYEQYF
CDR3nt: TGCGCCAGCAGTGAGTCGGGTAGCGGGCTCTACGAGCAGTACTTC

abundance: .
v_gene: TRBV2
j_gene: TRBJ1-5
d_gene: .
CDR3aa: CASSEGAGFNQPQHF
CDR3nt: TGTGCCAGCAGTGAAGGGGCTGGTTTCAATCAGCCCCAGCATTTT

abundance: .
v_gene: TRBV15
j_gene: TRBJ2-7
d_gene: .
CDR3aa: CATSRETSLVEQYF
CDR3nt: TGTGCCACCAGCAGAGAGACTTCCCTAGTTGAGCAGTACTTC

abundance: .
v_gene: TRBV14
j_gene: TRBJ2-3
d_gene: TRBD2
CDR3aa: CASNLAGGPLDTQYF
CDR3nt: TGTGCCAGCAACCTAGCGGGAGGGCCTTTGGATACGCAGTATTTT

abundance: .
v_gene: TRBV11-2
j_gene: TRBJ2-3
d_gene: .
CDR3aa: CASSSRAPSTDTQYF
CDR3nt: TGTGCCAGCAGCTCCCGGGCCCCCAGCACAGATACGCAGTATTTT

abundance: .
v_gene: TRBV7-8
j_gene: TRBJ2-7
d_gene: .
CDR3aa: CASSYGTIYYEQYF
CDR3nt: TGTGCCAGCAGCTACGGGACAATATACTACGAGCAGTACTTC

abundance: .
v_gene: TRBV30
j_gene: TRBJ2-3
d_gene: TRBD1
CDR3aa: CAHFPGKQGGDTQYF
CDR3nt: TGTGCCCATTTTCCCGGCAAACAGGGGGGAGATACGCAGTATTTT

abundance: .
v_gene: TRBV30
j_gene: TRBJ2-6
d_gene: .
CDR3aa: CAWSVEGSGANVLTF
CDR3nt: TGTGCCTGGAGTGTTGAGGGAAGTGGGGCCAACGTCCTGACTTTC

abundance: .
v_gene: TRBV27
j_gene: TRBJ2-1
d_gene: TRBD2
CDR3aa: CASSLSMGLAALSGQFF
CDR3nt: TGTGCCAGCAGTTTATCGATGGGACTAGCGGCCCTTTCGGGGCAGTTCTTC

abundance: .
v_gene: TRBV11-2
j_gene: TRBJ1-1
d_gene: .
CDR3aa: CASSLAATDLEAFF
CDR3nt: TGTGCCAGCAGCTTAGCAGCGACAGACCTTGAAGCTTTCTTT

abundance: .
v_gene: TRBV2
j_gene: TRBJ1-1
d_gene: TRBD1
CDR3aa: CASSEAGQGGNEAFF
CDR3nt: TGTGCCAGCAGTGAGGCAGGACAGGGAGGGAATGAAGCTTTCTTT

abundance: .
v_gene: TRBV7-8
j_gene: TRBJ2-1
d_gene: TRBD2
CDR3aa: CASSTGLASYNEQFF
CDR3nt: TGTGCCAGCAGCACGGGACTAGCGTCTTACAATGAGCAGTTCTTC

abundance: .
v_gene: TRBV10-2
j_gene: TRBJ2-5
d_gene: TRBD2
CDR3aa: CASSRKTSGRRETQYF
CDR3nt: TGCGCCAGCAGTCGGAAGACTAGCGGGAGACGAGAGACCCAGTACTTC

abundance: .
v_gene: TRBV9
j_gene: TRBJ1-2
d_gene: TRBD1
CDR3aa: CASSPGQGGYGYTF
CDR3nt: TGTGCCAGCAGCCCGGGACAGGGCGGCTATGGCTACACCTTC

abundance: .
v_gene: TRBV7-3
j_gene: TRBJ2-5
d_gene: TRBD2
CDR3aa: CASSPSLGLDPETQYF
CDR3nt: TGTGCCAGCAGCCCGAGCCTAGGACTAGATCCGGAGACCCAGTACTTC

abundance: .
v_gene: TRBV7-9
j_gene: TRBJ2-5
d_gene: .
CDR3aa: CASSLTYSGQTQYF
CDR3nt: TGTGCCAGCAGCTTAACTTATAGCGGCCAGACCCAGTACTTC

abundance: once
v_gene: TRBV27
j_gene: TRBJ1-1
d_gene: .
CDR3aa: CASRQGRFTEAFF
CDR3nt: TGTGCCAGCAGACAGGGTCGGTTCACTGAAGCTTTCTTT

abundance: few
v_gene: TRBV27
j_gene: TRBJ1-5
d_gene: TRBD1
CDR3aa: CASSLSTGVNQPQHF
CDR3nt: TGTGCCAGCAGTTTGTCAACAGGGGTAAATCAGCCCCAGCATTTT

abundance: once
v_gene: TRBV30
j_gene: TRBJ2-7
d_gene: TRBD2
CDR3aa: CAWSPPGIAGGVLEQYF
CDR3nt: TGTGCCTGGAGTCCCCCGGGAATTGCGGGAGGTGTTTTGGAGCAGTACTTC

abundance: .
v_gene: TRBV28
j_gene: TRBJ2-7
d_gene: .
CDR3aa: CASTGLQLPREQYF
CDR3nt: TGTGCCAGCACCGGCCTTCAACTCCCCCGGGAGCAGTACTTC

abundance: .
v_gene: TRBV18
j_gene: TRBJ1-5
d_gene: TRBD1
CDR3aa: CASSRQGAGSNQPQHF
CDR3nt: TGTGCCAGCTCACGACAGGGGGCCGGTAGCAATCAGCCCCAGCATTTT

abundance: .
v_gene: TRBV6-5
j_gene: TRBJ2-7
d_gene: TRBD1
CDR3aa: CASSYSRSGGLYEQYF
CDR3nt: TGTGCCAGCAGTTACTCCAGGTCAGGGGGCTTGTACGAGCAGTACTTC

abundance: .
v_gene: TRBV10-3
j_gene: TRBJ1-1
d_gene: .
CDR3aa: CAISESSLYEAFF
CDR3nt: TGTGCCATCAGTGAGTCGTCGCTTTACGAAGCTTTCTTT

abundance: .
v_gene: TRBV11-2
j_gene: TRBJ1-1
d_gene: .
CDR3aa: CATLLAGDTEAFF
CDR3nt: TGTGCCACCTTGTTGGCCGGAGACACTGAAGCTTTCTTT

abundance: .
v_gene: TRBV30
j_gene: TRBJ1-2
d_gene: .
CDR3aa: CAWTSPDSSYGYTF
CDR3nt: TGTGCCTGGACTTCTCCGGACTCGAGCTATGGCTACACCTTC

abundance: .
v_gene: TRBV9
j_gene: TRBJ2-2
d_gene: TRBD2
CDR3aa: CASGLADTGELFF
CDR3nt: TGTGCCAGCGGACTAGCGGACACCGGGGAGCTGTTTTTT

abundance: .
v_gene: TRBV7-9
j_gene: TRBJ2-7
d_gene: TRBD2
CDR3aa: CASSSVRPSGRVYEQYF
CDR3nt: TGTGCCAGCAGCTCCGTTCGACCTAGCGGGAGAGTCTACGAGCAGTACTTC

abundance: .
v_gene: TRBV7-3
j_gene: TRBJ2-2
d_gene: TRBD2
CDR3aa: CASSLQAGGVTGELFF
CDR3nt: TGTGCCAGCAGCTTACAAGCGGGAGGGGTCACCGGGGAGCTGTTTTTT

abundance: few
v_gene: TRBV5-8
j_gene: TRBJ1-5
d_gene: .
CDR3aa: CASSPRGGIRQPQHF
CDR3nt: TGTGCCAGCAGCCCGAGGGGGGGAATACGGCAGCCCCAGCATTTT

abundance: .
v_gene: TRBV7-3
j_gene: TRBJ2-1
d_gene: .
CDR3aa: CASSPGDKISNEQFF
CDR3nt: TGTGCCAGCAGCCCGGGGGACAAGATTTCCAATGAGCAGTTCTTC

abundance: once
v_gene: TRBV7-3
j_gene: TRBJ2-1
d_gene: .
CDR3aa: CASSPEASLSSYNEQFF
CDR3nt: TGTGCCAGCAGCCCCGAGGCTTCCCTTAGCTCCTACAATGAGCAGTTCTTC

abundance: .
v_gene: TRBV5-1
j_gene: TRBJ2-1
d_gene: TRBD2
CDR3aa: CASSLAFAGAVEQFF
CDR3nt: TGCGCCAGCAGCTTGGCTTTTGCGGGAGCGGTCGAGCAGTTCTTC

abundance: .
v_gene: TRBV27
j_gene: TRBJ2-7
d_gene: .
CDR3aa: CASSQKSGEQYF
CDR3nt: TGTGCCAGCAGCCAGAAGTCGGGGGAGCAGTACTTC

abundance: .
v_gene: TRBV7-7
j_gene: TRBJ2-5
d_gene: .
CDR3aa: CASSLGSAGQAQETQYF
CDR3nt: TGTGCTAGCAGCTTAGGTTCAGCGGGACAAGCCCAAGAGACCCAGTACTTC

abundance: .
v_gene: TRBV19
j_gene: TRBJ2-1
d_gene: TRBD2
CDR3aa: CASSSAGLLDEQFF
CDR3nt: TGTGCCAGTTCATCAGCGGGACTGCTCGATGAGCAGTTCTTC

abundance: few
v_gene: TRBV28
j_gene: TRBJ1-5
d_gene: TRBD1
CDR3aa: CASHPTGAGQPQHF
CDR3nt: TGTGCCAGCCACCCCACAGGGGCTGGGCAGCCCCAGCATTTT

abundance: .
v_gene: TRBV14
j_gene: TRBJ2-7
d_gene: .
CDR3aa: CASSQAHDDEQYF
CDR3nt: TGTGCCAGCAGCCAAGCTCATGACGACGAGCAGTACTTC

abundance: few
v_gene: TRBV19
j_gene: TRBJ1-2
d_gene: .
CDR3aa: CASTRTAGGNYGYTF
CDR3nt: TGTGCCAGTACAAGGACCGCAGGAGGAAACTATGGCTACACCTTC

abundance: once
v_gene: TRBV18
j_gene: TRBJ1-6
d_gene: .
CDR3aa: CASSPEGNAGGSPLHF
CDR3nt: TGTGCCAGCTCACCGGAGGGGAATGCTGGAGGGTCACCCCTCCACTTT